This TCR beta chain was observed in a study of shared T cell receptors in the human thymus. Profiling relied on immunoSEQ multiplex PCR, and the TCRdb table lists in-frame clones only, not all of them. The sample carries 630,000 or so clones, about 87% recorded once. This clone was recorded only once. CDR3 length: 16 residues. Germline V CDR1 and CDR2: MDHEN, SYDVKM. Losses at the gene ends were 1 base for V and 6 bases for J; bases not matched to a gene: 12. The data were also submitted as part of a second study, on human thymus T cells. That work adds: Donors consisted of healthy Finnish infants (having corrective surgery for congenital heart defects). In corrective heart surgery, resections were taken, and these provided the thymus tissue. V and J gene usage appeared biased in thymic and blood repertoires. What related research reported was that thymic repertoires overlapped highly among unrelated individuals.

What was sequenced was thymocytes. The clonotype was recovered from a boy under two years old with a congenital heart defect. The rearrangement links TRBV28 to TRBJ2-7; 7 bases align to TRBD1. The DNA of the CDR3 is TGTGCCAGCAGTTTATACCGGGACAGCCTACTAGGCGAGCAGTACTTC. It translates to CASSLYRDSLLGEQYF.